The rows below give T cell receptor beta chains drawn from one sample of a study of blood T cell repertoires in COVID-19. Generated by immunoSEQ multiplex PCR, the TCRdb table keeps only in-frame clones and is missing some. Of roughly 260,000 clones detected, over 80% appear once; the ten largest clones hold about 2.5%. The sample comprised PBMCs or T cells enriched from blood (not recorded which). These receptors were collected from a woman in her 30s with acute COVID-19. CDR3s include the opening cysteine and the closing phenylalanine or tryptophan. The D gene is left open where the match is weak. Some rows have no size entry. The others give once, few or many, or a class for an expanded clone.

TRBD1 - TRBJ1-3 TRBV19 TGTGCCAGTAGTGCGGGACAGTACTCTGGAAACACCATATATTTT CASSAGQYSGNTIYF
TRBD1 once TRBJ2-7 TRBV11-2 TGTGCCAGCAGTTTCGCACCGGGACAGAGAGTCTACGAGCAGTACTTC CASSFAPGQRVYEQYF
- once TRBJ1-2 TRBV4-3 TGCGCCAGCAGCCAAGAATCCCATTTTAGAGGAGGGGAGGGCTATGGCTACACCTTC CASSQESHFRGGEGYGYTF
- - TRBJ2-7 TRBV5-1 TGCGCCAGCAGTTCTTCCTACGAGCAGTACTTC CASSSSYEQYF
TRBD1 - TRBJ2-6 TRBV5-1 TGCGCCAGCAGCTCCCTGACAGGGGGCGCGGTTGGGGCCAACGTCCTGACTTTC CASSSLTGGAVGANVLTF
- - TRBJ2-1 TRBV30 TGTGCCTGGAGTGTATACTTCGGTACGGGTCTAGAACTTTCCCATGAGCAGTTCTTC CAWSVYFGTGLELSHEQFF
TRBD1 - TRBJ1-5 TRBV27 TGTGCCAGCAGTTTTGGGACAGCCAATCAGCCCCAGCATTTT CASSFGTANQPQHF
TRBD2 few TRBJ2-3 TRBV7-2 TGTGCCAGCAGCTTCCTGCCAGCGGGGGGGCGAGCAGATACGCAGTATTTT CASSFLPAGGRADTQYF
TRBD2 - TRBJ2-1 TRBV5-4 TGTGCCAGCAGCAAACCCGGGACTATCAATGAGCAGTTCTTC CASSKPGTINEQFF
- - TRBJ1-4 TRBV5-4 TGTGCCAGCGCCGAATCCAAAGGGAGTGAAAAACTGTTTTTT CASAESKGSEKLFF
- - TRBJ2-2 TRBV4-2 TGTGCCAGCAGCCAAGATCCCCTCGACTCGGAGGCTACCGGGGAGCTGTTTTTT CASSQDPLDSEATGELFF
TRBD2 - TRBJ2-5 TRBV5-4 TGTGCCAGCAGCTTGCGCCTAGCGGGGGAAGAGACCCAGTACTTC CASSLRLAGEETQYF
- - TRBJ1-2 TRBV4-1 TGCGCCAGCAGCCAAGAGATGGGCAGAGGCTACACCTTC CASSQEMGRGYTF
- - TRBJ2-7 TRBV7-2 TGTGCCAGCAGCCCCCGTGTGGTAGCGGCCGAGCAGTACTTC CASSPRVVAAEQYF
- - TRBJ1-2 TRBV28 TGTGCCAGCAGATTTCAGGGTACTAACTATGGCTACACCTTC CASRFQGTNYGYTF
- - TRBJ1-1 TRBV12-3/TRBV12-4 TGTGCCAGCACCCCAGGGACTCTTATTGAAGCTTTCTTT CASTPGTLIEAFF
- - TRBJ1-2 TRBV5-1 TGCGCCAGCAGCTTGGGGGACACGAACGTCTATGGCTACACCTTC CASSLGDTNVYGYTF
TRBD1 - TRBJ1-4 TRBV11-2 TGTGCCAGCAGCTTTCGGGGCAGGGGGCCTTCTAATGAAAAACTGTTTTTT CASSFRGRGPSNEKLFF
- - TRBJ1-4 TRBV5-1 TGCGCCAGCAGCTTGACCTACAGGGAAGTCAGGACTAATGAAAAACTGTTTTTT CASSLTYREVRTNEKLFF
- - TRBJ1-1 TRBV29-1 TGCAGCGTTGTCGGGTGGCAAGGCACTGAAGCTTTCTTT CSVVGWQGTEAFF
- - TRBJ1-1 TRBV7-9 TGTGCCAGCAGCTTAGGCGGGGCAGGGACTGAAGCTTTCTTT CASSLGGAGTEAFF
- - TRBJ1-3 TRBV5-1 TGCGCCAGCAGCTTGAACGTCGGGGAGGCTGGAAACACCATATATTTT CASSLNVGEAGNTIYF
- - TRBJ1-4 TRBV2 TGTGCCAGCAGTGTCTCGGGGTCCGAAGGAAAACTGTTTTTT CASSVSGSEGKLFF
- - TRBJ2-1 TRBV2 TGTGCCAGCAGCGGGGAGCGCCATGAGCAGTTCTTC CASSGERHEQFF
- - TRBJ1-6 TRBV27 TGTGCCAGCAGTCCCTCGATAAGCGCCTATAATTCACCCCTCCACTTT CASSPSISAYNSPLHF
- - TRBJ2-5 TRBV7-9 TGTGCCAGCAGCGCCCAGGAGACCCAGTACTTC CASSAQETQYF
TRBD1 - TRBJ1-3 TRBV3-1/TRBV3-2 TGTGCCAGCAGCGCGAGGGACAGTTCTGGAAACACCATATATTTT CASSARDSSGNTIYF
- - TRBJ2-3 TRBV18 TGTGCCAGCTTAGGGTCCCCTACCACAGGCCTCAGCACAGATACGCAGTATTTT CASLGSPTTGLSTDTQYF
- few TRBJ1-2 TRBV5-1 TGCGCCAGCAGCTTATACTCTAACTATGGCTACACCTTC CASSLYSNYGYTF
TRBD1 few TRBJ1-6 TRBV6-5 TGTGCCAGCAGGCCCCAGGGGGCTAGTAATTCACCCCTCCACTTT CASRPQGASNSPLHF
TRBD2 - TRBJ2-5 TRBV11-2 TGTGCCAGCAGCGTCCCGGGAGGGTACCAAGAGACCCAGTACTTC CASSVPGGYQETQYF
- - TRBJ2-3 TRBV5-1 TGCGCCAGCAGCTTCAGACCTAGAACCCAGAGCACAGATACGCAGTATTTT CASSFRPRTQSTDTQYF
TRBD1 few TRBJ1-4 TRBV16 TGTGCCAGCAGCCAATCGAGGACAGGGGATGGTGAAAAACTGTTTTTT CASSQSRTGDGEKLFF
- - TRBJ2-7 TRBV6-5 TGTGCCAGCAGCCGGACAGTGATCCACGAGCAGTACTTC CASSRTVIHEQYF